These T cell receptor beta chains were read from a single sample in a study of blood T cell repertoires in COVID-19. Libraries were prepared by immunoSEQ multiplex PCR; TCRdb keeps only in-frame clonotypes and omits some of them. The table shows roughly 220,000 clones, with around 90% occurring only once. Sequencing was done on a sample of PBMCs or T cells enriched from blood (not recorded which). These receptors all come from a woman aged 50 to 60 with acute COVID-19. Both conserved end residues are part of each CDR3. D genes are given only for firm matches. Rows give clone size only sometimes, using once, few, many, or a class for an expanded clone.

J	size	length	D	V	CDR3	DNA
TRBJ2-2	-	16	-	TRBV7-3	CASSAQGPTNTGELFF	TGTGCCAGCAGCGCGCAGGGGCCTACGAACACCGGGGAGCTGTTTTTT
TRBJ2-1	-	16	TRBD2	TRBV19	CASTSGLAGGNNEQFF	TGTGCCAGTACCTCGGGACTAGCGGGGGGCAACAATGAGCAGTTCTTC
TRBJ2-7	-	14	-	TRBV28	CASSPRLAQGEQYF	TGTGCCAGCAGTCCGAGGCTAGCCCAAGGGGAGCAGTACTTC
TRBJ1-1	-	15	-	TRBV28	CASSLSSVSNTEAFF	TGTGCCAGCAGTTTATCCTCGGTCTCAAACACTGAAGCTTTCTTT
TRBJ2-5	-	12	TRBD2	TRBV27	CATREEGETQYF	TGTGCCACCCGGGAGGAGGGTGAGACCCAGTACTTC
TRBJ1-2	-	13	-	TRBV3-1/TRBV3-2	CASSQIRNYGYTF	TGTGCCAGCAGCCAGATCAGAAACTATGGCTACACCTTC
TRBJ1-1	once	15	-	TRBV18	CASSTSPTVNTEAFF	TGTGCCAGCTCGACCAGCCCGACAGTGAACACTGAAGCTTTCTTT
TRBJ2-7	-	12	-	TRBV20-1	CSASHISYEQYF	TGCAGTGCTAGTCACATTTCCTACGAGCAGTACTTC
TRBJ2-5	-	15	TRBD1	TRBV7-3	CASSLNPGGRETQYF	TGTGCCAGCAGCTTAAACCCAGGGGGCAGAGAGACCCAGTACTTC
TRBJ2-7	-	15	TRBD1	TRBV10-3	CAISDPGQESYEQYF	TGTGCCATCAGTGACCCGGGACAGGAGTCCTACGAGCAGTACTTC
TRBJ2-7	-	16	TRBD2	TRBV7-9	CASSSSMGLAAYEQYF	TGTGCCAGCAGTTCTAGTATGGGACTAGCGGCTTACGAGCAGTACTTC
TRBJ2-1	-	15	TRBD2	TRBV18	CASSLVSGVKDEQFF	TGTGCCAGCTCACTCGTTAGCGGGGTTAAAGATGAGCAGTTCTTC
TRBJ2-7	-	15	TRBD2	TRBV3-1/TRBV3-2	CASSQAPGLAYEQYF	TGTGCCAGCAGCCAAGCACCGGGACTAGCCTACGAGCAGTACTTC
TRBJ2-5	-	11	-	TRBV20-1	CSVRGSGTQYF	TGCAGTGTAAGGGGTAGTGGGACCCAGTACTTC
TRBJ1-3	-	17	-	TRBV28	CASSGRGAPFSGNTIYF	TGTGCCAGCAGTGGGAGGGGCGCCCCGTTCTCTGGAAACACCATATATTTT
TRBJ2-7	-	13	-	TRBV12-3/TRBV12-4	CASSGRDSYEQYF	TGTGCCAGCAGTGGCAGGGATAGCTACGAGCAGTACTTC
TRBJ1-5	few	14	-	TRBV6-1	CASSEGGAPQPQHF	TGTGCCAGCAGTGAGGGAGGGGCGCCCCAGCCCCAGCATTTT
TRBJ1-5	-	16	-	TRBV6-1	CASSDMTRYSNQPQHF	TGTGCCAGCAGTGACATGACACGATATAGCAATCAGCCCCAGCATTTT
TRBJ1-1	-	14	-	TRBV10-3	CAISEFGVDTEAFF	TGTGCCATCAGTGAGTTCGGGGTGGACACTGAAGCTTTCTTT
TRBJ2-3	-	16	TRBD2	TRBV14	CASSVGLAVSTDTQYF	TGTGCCAGCAGCGTGGGACTAGCGGTTAGCACAGATACGCAGTATTTT
TRBJ2-1	-	13	TRBD2	TRBV3-1/TRBV3-2	CASSQAGLAGEFF	TGTGCCAGCAGCCAGGCGGGACTAGCGGGAGAGTTCTTC
TRBJ2-7	-	15	TRBD1	TRBV6-5	CASSPRTGGLYEQYF	TGTGCCAGCAGTCCCCGGACAGGGGGCCTCTACGAGCAGTACTTC
TRBJ1-4	-	11	-	TRBV2	CASSGREKLFF	TGTGCCAGCAGCGGGAGGGAAAAACTGTTTTTT
TRBJ2-7	-	15	-	TRBV7-2	CASSLIWGASYEQYF	TGTGCCAGCAGCTTAATTTGGGGCGCCTCCTACGAGCAGTACTTC
TRBJ1-1	-	14	-	TRBV27	CASSLSEGGTEAFF	TGTGCCAGCAGTTTATCGGAGGGTGGCACTGAAGCTTTCTTT
TRBJ1-1	once	14	-	TRBV7-6	CASSLGSLNTEAFF	TGTGCCAGCAGCTTAGGCTCTCTAAACACTGAAGCTTTCTTT
TRBJ2-5	-	13	TRBD1	TRBV18	CASSPQGAETQYF	TGTGCCAGCTCACCACAGGGGGCAGAGACCCAGTACTTC
TRBJ2-3	-	19	-	TRBV24-1	CATSDSTLRWTAATDTQYF	TGTGCCACCAGTGATTCGACCCTCCGGTGGACAGCTGCCACAGATACGCAGTATTTT
TRBJ2-3	once	15	TRBD1	TRBV3-1/TRBV3-2	CASSQGTGGSDTQYF	TGTGCCAGCAGCCAAGGGACAGGGGGATCAGATACGCAGTATTTT
TRBJ2-7	-	15	-	TRBV7-9	CASSSNRDNSYEQYF	TGTGCCAGCAGCTCTAACCGGGACAACTCCTACGAGCAGTACTTC
TRBJ1-5	-	12	TRBD1	TRBV7-4	CASYRGNQPQHF	TGTGCCAGCTACAGGGGTAATCAGCCCCAGCATTTT
TRBJ1-4	-	17	-	TRBV28	CASKPFGGPGRYEKLFF	TGTGCCAGCAAACCATTCGGGGGACCGGGAAGGTATGAAAAACTGTTTTTT
TRBJ1-4	-	15	TRBD1	TRBV28	CASSAAGTGDEKLFF	TGTGCCAGCAGTGCCGCCGGGACAGGGGATGAAAAACTGTTTTTT
TRBJ2-1	-	15	-	TRBV27	CASSLSAGSYNEQFF	TGTGCCAGCAGTTTATCTGCGGGCTCCTACAATGAGCAGTTCTTC
TRBJ2-4	-	17	-	TRBV5-5	CASSFSAGVEAKNIQYF	TGTGCCAGCAGCTTCTCCGCAGGGGTTGAGGCCAAAAACATTCAGTACTTC
TRBJ1-5	-	13	-	TRBV28	CASISGLSQPQHF	TGTGCCAGCATTTCCGGTTTGAGTCAGCCCCAGCATTTT
TRBJ2-2	-	14	TRBD2	TRBV18	CASSPPGLNGELFF	TGTGCCAGCTCACCACCGGGACTAAACGGGGAGCTGTTTTTT
TRBJ2-7	-	14	-	TRBV28	CASTELAGTYEQYF	TGTGCCAGCACAGAACTGGCAGGGACCTACGAGCAGTACTTC
TRBJ1-1	few	18	TRBD1	TRBV5-1	CASSLNPGQGSSGTEAFF	TGCGCCAGCAGCTTGAATCCGGGACAGGGATCTTCGGGCACTGAAGCTTTCTTT
TRBJ2-5	-	15	-	TRBV5-6	CASSLEGTRSLTQYF	TGTGCCAGCAGCTTGGAGGGGACTCGTTCTTTGACCCAGTACTTC
TRBJ2-5	-	16	TRBD2	TRBV27	CASSSPGLAGQETQYF	TGTGCCAGCAGTTCTCCGGGACTAGCGGGCCAAGAGACCCAGTACTTC
TRBJ2-7	-	15	TRBD2	TRBV6-2/TRBV6-3	CASSYPRLAAYEQYF	TGTGCCAGCAGTTACCCGCGACTAGCGGCCTACGAGCAGTACTTC
TRBJ2-1	-	15	TRBD2	TRBV27	CASSLSAGVYNEQFF	TGTGCCAGCAGTTTATCGGCGGGAGTTTACAATGAGCAGTTCTTC
TRBJ2-7	-	13	TRBD1	TRBV3-1/TRBV3-2	CASSPGTAYEQYF	TGTGCCAGCAGCCCAGGGACAGCCTACGAGCAGTACTTC
TRBJ2-1	-	17	TRBD2	TRBV29-1	CTSQRLAGGYNGNEQFF	TGCACCAGCCAGAGGCTAGCGGGAGGATATAACGGGAATGAGCAGTTCTTC
TRBJ1-2	few	13	-	TRBV7-9	CASSLQGNYGYTF	TGTGCCAGCAGCTTACAGGGGAACTATGGCTACACCTTC
TRBJ1-2	-	15	-	TRBV4-1	CASSQGTVQNYGYTF	TGCGCCAGCAGCCAAGGGACAGTACAGAACTATGGCTACACCTTC
TRBJ2-5	-	12	-	TRBV3-1/TRBV3-2	CASSPQWETQYF	TGTGCCAGCAGCCCCCAGTGGGAGACCCAGTACTTC
TRBJ1-2	-	15	TRBD1	TRBV24-1	CATSDPGQGRGGYTF	TGTGCCACCAGTGATCCTGGACAGGGAAGAGGAGGCTACACCTTC
TRBJ1-5	-	12	-	TRBV10-1	CASSELEQPQHF	TGCGCCAGCAGTGAGTTGGAGCAGCCCCAGCATTTT
TRBJ2-7	once	14	-	TRBV28	CASSPAGSDGEQYF	TGTGCCAGCAGCCCTGCCGGGTCCGATGGCGAGCAGTACTTC
TRBJ1-5	-	15	TRBD1	TRBV9	CASSVGTGGNQPQHF	TGTGCCAGCAGCGTAGGGACAGGTGGGAATCAGCCCCAGCATTTT
TRBJ1-1	-	13	-	TRBV27	CASNERENTEAFF	TGTGCCAGCAACGAGAGGGAGAACACTGAAGCTTTCTTT
TRBJ1-1	few	15	TRBD1	TRBV5-4	CASRREGQGATEAFF	TGTGCCAGCAGAAGAGAAGGACAGGGGGCCACTGAAGCTTTCTTT
TRBJ2-7	-	13	TRBD1	TRBV5-1	CASSFNRGNEQYF	TGCGCCAGCAGCTTCAACAGGGGTAACGAGCAGTACTTC
TRBJ1-2	-	15	-	TRBV7-9	CASSLGLQGDYGYTF	TGTGCCAGCAGCTTAGGATTACAGGGAGACTATGGCTACACCTTC
TRBJ2-1	-	16	TRBD2	TRBV4-1	CASRNTPSGSRHEQFF	TGCGCCAGCAGAAATACCCCTAGCGGGAGCCGCCATGAGCAGTTCTTC
TRBJ2-6	few	17	TRBD1	TRBV27	CASSSGQGASGANVLTF	TGTGCCAGCAGTTCGGGACAGGGGGCGTCTGGGGCCAACGTCCTGACTTTC
TRBJ2-2	-	15	TRBD1	TRBV28	CASSRQGANTGELFF	TGTGCCAGCAGCCGACAGGGGGCGAACACCGGGGAGCTGTTTTTT